The rows below give T cell receptor beta chains drawn from one sample of a study of immune cell composition in non-small cell lung cancer. Clones were sequenced by immunoSEQ multiplex PCR, and TCRdb holds only the in-frame ones, with some missing. The sample contains 2,500 to 3,000 clones, 73% of which appear only once. These data are also associated with another study on CD4 T cells in lung cancer.

The sample comprised non-adjacent lung tissue. These receptor sequences come from a human donor with non-small cell lung cancer. Each CDR3 is given with its conserved first and last residue. Each record gives: J gene, clone size, CDR3 length, V gene, D gene, CDR3 DNA, CDR3 protein. A D gene is named only where the DNA matches it firmly. Clone size is given for some rows only: seen once, a few or many times, or a class if the clone is expanded.

TRBJ2-3 NA 17 TRBV11-2 TRBD2 TGTGCCAGCAGCTTTACTAGCGGCCTAAGTAGCACAGATACGCAGTATTTT CASSFTSGLSSTDTQYF
TRBJ1-2 few 13 TRBV5-6 NA TGTGCCAGCAGCTTAACAGGCTCCCTGGGCTACACCTTC CASSLTGSLGYTF
TRBJ2-1 NA 14 TRBV5-4 TRBD1 TGTGCCAGCAGCACGGGACAGGCCTACAATGAGCAGTTCTTC CASSTGQAYNEQFF
TRBJ2-5 once 16 TRBV5-1 NA TGCGCCAGCAGCTTGGGGACTACCACTCAACCGGAGACCCAGTACTTC CASSLGTTTQPETQYF
TRBJ1-5 few 15 TRBV19 TRBD1 TGTGCCAGTAGCCAGGGACAGCATAGCAATCAGCCCCAGCATTTT CASSQGQHSNQPQHF
TRBJ1-5 once 17 TRBV19 TRBD1 TGTGCCAGTAGTCCCCAGGACAGGGCCTATAGCAATCAGCCCCAGCATTTT CASSPQDRAYSNQPQHF
TRBJ1-1 NA 14 TRBV27 TRBD1 TGTGCCAGCAGAACAGGGGGCAGGGACACTGAAGCTTTCTTT CASRTGGRDTEAFF
TRBJ1-1 large 16 TRBV19 NA TGTGCCAGTACCGATGGGAGGGAATCAATGAACACTGAAGCTTTCTTT CASTDGRESMNTEAFF
TRBJ2-7 NA 15 TRBV7-4 NA TGTGCCAGCAGCTTAACAGTCACAAACGGGAATGAGCAGTACTTC CASSLTVTNGNEQYF
TRBJ1-2 NA 13 TRBV19 NA TGTGCCAGTAGTATTTCGCGAGACTATGGCTACACCTTC CASSISRDYGYTF
TRBJ2-7 NA 12 TRBV2 TRBD2 TGTGCCAGCACTAGCGGGAGCTACGAGCAGTACTTC CASTSGSYEQYF
TRBJ1-2 NA 15 TRBV18 NA TGTGCCAGCTCACCACCGGGCGTGGCAAACTATGGCTACACCTTC CASSPPGVANYGYTF
TRBJ2-3 few 14 TRBV9 NA TGTGCCAGCAGCGCCAGGGATTCCACAGATACGCAGTATTTT CASSARDSTDTQYF
TRBJ2-7 NA 13 TRBV2 NA TGTGCCAGCAGTGCCGACGGGAAATACGAGCAGTACTTC CASSADGKYEQYF
TRBJ1-1 NA 15 TRBV28 NA TGTGCCAGCAGTCCCGGACAGTACATGAACACTGAAGCTTTCTTT CASSPGQYMNTEAFF
TRBJ2-5 large 16 TRBV7-8 TRBD2 TGTGCCAGCAGCTCCTCTAGCGGGGGGGCTCAAGAGACCCAGTACTTC CASSSSSGGAQETQYF
TRBJ1-4 NA 15 TRBV7-9 NA TGTGCCAGCAGCTTAGAGAGGGGGACTAATGAAAAACTGTTTTTT CASSLERGTNEKLFF
TRBJ2-1 NA 15 TRBV6-4 TRBD2 TGTGCCAGCAGTGAGGATGGGGGGGGATCGAATGAGCAGTTCTTC CASSEDGGGSNEQFF
TRBJ2-1 NA 16 TRBV5-4 TRBD1 TGTGCCAGCAGCTTGGGGGACAGGGGATATAACAATGAGCAGTTCTTC CASSLGDRGYNNEQFF
TRBJ1-5 NA 15 TRBV28 TRBD1 TGTGCCAGCAGGAAGATGACAGGGGTAGATCAGCCCCAGCATTTT CASRKMTGVDQPQHF
TRBJ2-7 NA 15 TRBV7-8 TRBD2 TGTGCCAGCAGCTTAGAGGGCGGGGGGGCCTACGAGCAGTACTTC CASSLEGGGAYEQYF
TRBJ2-6 NA 15 TRBV29-1 NA TGCAGCGTTGAAGAACAGAACCGTGGGGCCAACGTCCTGACTTTC CSVEEQNRGANVLTF
TRBJ1-1 NA 16 TRBV19 NA TGTGCCAGTAGCCACCTATCCGGGACACGCAACACTGAAGCTTTCTTT CASSHLSGTRNTEAFF
TRBJ2-2 NA 12 TRBV9 NA TGTGCCAGCAGCGACATAACCGGGGAGCTGTTTTTT CASSDITGELFF
TRBJ2-7 few 13 TRBV5-8 TRBD2 TGTGCCAGCGCGGGAGAAAAAATCTACGAGCAGTACTTC CASAGEKIYEQYF
TRBJ2-1 NA 13 TRBV19 TRBD1 TGTGCCAGTGGGGGACAGGCCTACAATGAGCAGTTCTTC CASGGQAYNEQFF
TRBJ2-7 few 14 TRBV19 NA TGTGCCAGTAGTATTAATCACAAGGAGGACGAGCAGTACTTC CASSINHKEDEQYF
TRBJ2-2 NA 15 TRBV12-5 NA TGTGCTAGTGGTTTGGTAGGGGGGGCCCACGGGGAGCTGTTTTTT CASGLVGGAHGELFF
TRBJ2-1 NA 15 TRBV4-3 TRBD2 TGCGCCAGCAGCCAAGAGGGACTAGCGGAGGGGGAGCAGTTCTTC CASSQEGLAEGEQFF
TRBJ2-5 NA 14 TRBV7-2 TRBD2 TGTGCCAGCAGCTTGGGGCGGGGGTACGAGACCCAGTACTTC CASSLGRGYETQYF
TRBJ1-1 NA 13 TRBV7-2 NA TGTGCCAGCCGCGAGACCGGAGAGCCCAAAGCTTTCTTT CASRETGEPKAFF
TRBJ2-2 NA 16 TRBV7-3 NA TGTGCCAGCAGCTTAATTACAGGAATGAACACCGGGGAGCTGTTTTTT CASSLITGMNTGELFF
TRBJ2-3 NA 14 TRBV28 NA TGTGCCAGCAGTTTTGTTGCGGGCACAGATACGCAGTATTTT CASSFVAGTDTQYF
TRBJ1-2 NA 13 TRBV6-5 NA TGTGCCAGCAGGGATACAGGGTTCTATGGCTACACCTTC CASRDTGFYGYTF
TRBJ2-1 NA 14 TRBV30 TRBD2 TGTGCCTGGAGGACTAGCGGCTCCTACAATGAGCAGTTCTTC CAWRTSGSYNEQFF
TRBJ1-2 NA 16 TRBV11-3 NA TGTGCCAGCAGCTTAGATCAGGTGACAGGACTTCATGGCTACACCTTC CASSLDQVTGLHGYTF
TRBJ1-2 NA 15 TRBV7-6 NA TGTGCCAGCAGCTATAGCGGGGGGGACTTGAATGGCTACACCTTC CASSYSGGDLNGYTF
TRBJ1-5 large 16 TRBV6-1 NA TGTGCCAGCAGTGAAGGGGCAGTCCTTGTGGATCAGCCCCAGCATTTT CASSEGAVLVDQPQHF
TRBJ1-6 NA 15 TRBV7-8 NA TGTGCCAGCAGCTTCGAGACGGGTTATAATTCACCCCTCCACTTT CASSFETGYNSPLHF
TRBJ1-1 few 11 TRBV2 NA TGTGCCAGCGACAGGACGAATGAAGCTTTCTTT CASDRTNEAFF
TRBJ2-7 few 13 TRBV7-8 TRBD2 TGTGCCAGCAGCTTAGGACTAGCCAACGAGCAGTACTTC CASSLGLANEQYF
TRBJ2-5 NA 14 TRBV7-9 NA TGTGCCAGCAGCTTAGTATCTGTTTTAGAGACCCAGTACTTC CASSLVSVLETQYF
TRBJ1-1 NA 16 TRBV4-1 TRBD1 TGCGCCAGCAGCCTCGGGACAGGGGTTGGGGACACTGAAGCTTTCTTT CASSLGTGVGDTEAFF
TRBJ2-1 NA 14 TRBV15 NA TGTGCCACCAGCACACTATCCTCCTACAATGAGCAGTTCTTC CATSTLSSYNEQFF
TRBJ1-5 large 14 TRBV28 TRBD1 TGTGCCGGCTCTGGACAGGGAGCCTATCAACCCCAGCATTTT CAGSGQGAYQPQHF
TRBJ1-2 NA 12 TRBV7-9 NA TGTGCCAGCAGCCCGGACATAGGGCGCTACACCTTC CASSPDIGRYTF
TRBJ1-1 NA 13 TRBV9 NA TGTGCCAGCAGCGTAGATCAGGACACTGAAGCTTTCTTT CASSVDQDTEAFF
TRBJ2-6 NA 17 TRBV5-1 NA TGCGCCAGCGAGTTCGGACAGCCTACCTCTGGGGCCAACGTCCTGACTTTC CASEFGQPTSGANVLTF
TRBJ2-1 NA 14 TRBV5-1 NA TGCGCCAGCAGCCAGGGAGCGGGCCGCAATGAGCAGTTCTTC CASSQGAGRNEQFF
TRBJ2-5 once 14 TRBV7-7 TRBD2 TGTGCTAGCAGCGCGGGGAGGAGCGGGGGGGACCAGTACTTC CASSAGRSGGDQYF